This T cell receptor (beta chain) was recovered during a study of control samples from healthy donors and cancer patients. Only in-frame clones appear in the TCRdb table, and some are missing; sequencing was by immunoSEQ multiplex PCR. The sample lists 70,000 to 100,000 clones, approximately 88% occurring once. The CDR3 extends over 15 amino acids. The V and J ends lost 1 base and 1 base, in that order; junction bases with no gene match: 3. Germline V gene data show CDR1 as SGHDN and CDR2 as FVKESK. Sequencing used blood. The receptor's source is a woman aged 60-75 years in good health. The rearrangement links TRBV14 to TRBJ1-1; 7 positions agree with TRBD1. The CDR3 DNA reads TGTGCCAGCAGCCAAGTGGGGACAGAGAACACTGAAGCTTTCTTT. Amino acids: CASSQVGTENTEAFF.